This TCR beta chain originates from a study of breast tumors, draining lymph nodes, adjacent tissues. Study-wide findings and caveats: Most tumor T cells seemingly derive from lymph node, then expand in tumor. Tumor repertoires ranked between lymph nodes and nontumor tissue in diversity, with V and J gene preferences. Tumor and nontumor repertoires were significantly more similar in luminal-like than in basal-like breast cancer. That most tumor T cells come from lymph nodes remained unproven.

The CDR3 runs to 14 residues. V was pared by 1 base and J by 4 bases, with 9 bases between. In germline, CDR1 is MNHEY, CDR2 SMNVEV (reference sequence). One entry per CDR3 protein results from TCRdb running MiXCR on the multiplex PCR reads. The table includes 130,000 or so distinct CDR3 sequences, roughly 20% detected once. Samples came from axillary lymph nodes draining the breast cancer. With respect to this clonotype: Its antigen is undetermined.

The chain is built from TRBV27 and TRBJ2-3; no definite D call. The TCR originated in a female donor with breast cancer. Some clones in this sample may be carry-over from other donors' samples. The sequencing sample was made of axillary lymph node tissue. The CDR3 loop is CASSLYGGSDTQYF. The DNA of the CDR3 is TGTGCCAGCAGTTTATACGGCGGTTCAGATACGCAGTATTTT.